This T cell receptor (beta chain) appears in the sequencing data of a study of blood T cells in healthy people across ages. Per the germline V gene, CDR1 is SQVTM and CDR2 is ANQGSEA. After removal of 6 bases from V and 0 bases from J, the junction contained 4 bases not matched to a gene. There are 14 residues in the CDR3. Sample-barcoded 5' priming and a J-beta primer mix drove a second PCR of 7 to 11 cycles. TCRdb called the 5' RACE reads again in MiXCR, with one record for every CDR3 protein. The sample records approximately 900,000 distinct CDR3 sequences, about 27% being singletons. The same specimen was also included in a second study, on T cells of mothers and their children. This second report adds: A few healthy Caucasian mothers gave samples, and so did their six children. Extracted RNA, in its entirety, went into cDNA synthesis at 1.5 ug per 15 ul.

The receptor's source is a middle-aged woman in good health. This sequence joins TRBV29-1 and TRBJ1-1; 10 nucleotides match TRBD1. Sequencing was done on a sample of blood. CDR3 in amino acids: CSVETGGLNTEAFF. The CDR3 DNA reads TGCAGCGTCGAGACAGGGGGCTTGAACACTGAAGCTTTCTTT.